Presented here are 20 T cell receptor beta chains from one specimen sequenced in a study of identical twins. TCRdb ran MiXCR on the 5' RACE reads and lists one entry per CDR3 protein. This table holds roughly 500,000 distinct CDR3 sequences, around 20% found once. Separately, the same data were catalogued under a study of T cells expressing NK-cell markers.

The specimen sequenced was CD4+ T cells sorted from blood. The receptors here all came from a woman between 18 and 30 years old in good health.

The J gene is TRBJ1-4, the V gene TRBV9, with D hard to call. CDR3 length: 14 amino acids. Germline assignment: CDR1 SGDLS and CDR2 YYNGEE. V lost 1 base and J 7 bases, leaving 11 bases between the germline ends. Here the CDR3 reads CASSVQSVSEKLFF. In nucleotides, the CDR3 is TGTGCCAGCAGCGTACAGTCCGTGAGTGAAAAACTGTTTTTT.

Many counts were recorded for this clonotype. The CDR3 region has the DNA TGTGCCAGCAGCAGGGGCGGGATCTCCTACGAGCAGTACTTC. It codes for CASSRGGISYEQYF. V is TRBV5-4 and J is TRBJ2-7; D is possibly TRBD2 (6 bases). The CDR3 has 14 residues. Germline values: CDR1 SGHNT, CDR2 YYREEE (reference sequence). Between the trimmed V and J ends, which lost 4 bases and 0 bases, there was a span of 11 bases.

This clonotype was seen a handful of times. The chain joins TRBV7-6 to TRBJ2-6; D is unresolved. V lost 4 bases, J lost 2 bases, and 9 bases lay in between. CDR1 SGHVS and CDR2 FNYEAQ come from the germline V gene. The CDR3 loop spans 15 amino acids. As DNA, the CDR3 is TGTGCCAGCAGCTCGGGCCAGACTGGGGCCAACGTCCTGACTTTC. Protein sequence: CASSSGQTGANVLTF.

This clonotype was recorded a few times. V and J are TRBV12-3 or TRBV12-4 and TRBJ2-3; TRBD1 matches at 11 bases. The CDR3 runs to 13 residues. Trimming at V came to 8 bases and at J to 2 bases, leaving 0 bases not matched to a gene. CDR3 nucleotides: TGTGCCAGCGGACAGGGGGCCACAGATACGCAGTATTTT. Translation: CASGQGATDTQYF.

The table lists this clonotype with a few counts. The V call is TRBV5-1, the J call TRBJ1-1; D possibly corresponds to TRBD1 (5 bases). The V end was cut by 0 bases, the J end by 4 bases, with 13 bases between. Germline V CDR1 and CDR2: SGHRS, YFSETQ. There are 15 residues in the CDR3. CDR3 amino acids: CASSLVYQGGTEAFF. The CDR3 coding sequence is TGCGCCAGCAGCTTGGTCTATCAGGGAGGCACTGAAGCTTTCTTT.

This clonotype has just a few counts. Possible read error: a much larger clone is one base away. V gene TRBV7-2 combines with J gene TRBJ2-3; maybe TRBD2 (6 bases). The CDR3 sequence is 14 residues long. Germline assignment: CDR1 SGHTA and CDR2 FQGNSA. The V and J ends lost 5 bases and 2 bases respectively, with 11 bases between them. The chain's CDR3 is CASSRGLPTDTQYF. The CDR3 DNA follows: TGTGCCAGCAGCCGGGGACTGCCCACAGATACGCAGTATTTT.

This clonotype showed up just a few times. V gene TRBV10-3 combines with J gene TRBJ2-3; 8 nucleotides agree with TRBD1. The CDR3 totals 15 residues. Germline assignment: CDR1 ENHRY and CDR2 SYGVKD. V trimming: 2 bases; J trimming: 3 bases; junction bases outside the gene matches: 4. The DNA for the CDR3 is TGTGCCATCAGTGAGGACAGGGGTATGACAGATACGCAGTATTTT. As protein: CAISEDRGMTDTQYF.

This chain connects TRBV7-8 to TRBJ2-3, with D perhaps assigned TRBD1 or TRBD2 (5 bases each). V shed 3 bases and J shed 2 bases, with 15 bases lying between them. From germline, CDR1 is SGHVS and CDR2 FQNEAQ. The CDR3 has 16 residues. The CDR3 here is CASSFNEGSATDTQYF. Written as DNA, the CDR3 is TGTGCCAGCAGCTTCAACGAGGGGTCGGCCACAGATACGCAGTATTTT.

The CDR3 DNA reads as TGCAGTGCTAGGGACTACCTGGGAGGGGATGAGCAGTTCTTC. It specifies CSARDYLGGDEQFF. V is TRBV20-1 and J is TRBJ2-1; 7 bases map to TRBD2. The CDR3 runs to 14 residues. Looked up from germline, CDR1 is DFQATT and CDR2 is SNEGSKA (reference sequence). Trimming at V came to 3 bases and at J to 8 bases, leaving 10 bases not matched to a gene.

V is TRBV27 and J is TRBJ2-7, with D perhaps matching TRBD2 (5 bases). The CDR3 contains 15 residues. The germline V gene has CDR1 MNHEY and CDR2 SMNVEV (reference sequence). V was clipped by 5 bases and J by 6 bases, with 20 bases between them. This chain's CDR3 is CASSLPGMGVGEQYF. The DNA for the CDR3 is TGTGCCAGCAGTCTCCCGGGGATGGGAGTGGGCGAGCAGTACTTC.

This clonotype was seen a handful of times. The V gene is TRBV5-1, the J gene TRBJ2-7, with 7 bases fitting TRBD2. The CDR3 has 14 amino acids. Germline V gives CDR1 SGHRS, CDR2 YFSETQ. Trimming removed 7 bases from V and 3 bases from J; junction bases left unmatched: 10. CDR3 region: CASALGLQNYEQYF. CDR3 nucleotides: TGCGCCAGCGCCCTGGGACTACAGAACTACGAGCAGTACTTC. The whole variable domain, filled in from reference TRBV5-1 and TRBJ2-7, reads KAGVTQTPRYLIKTRGQQVTLSCSPISGHRSVSWYQQTPGQGLQFLFEYFSETQRNKGNFPGRFSGRQFSNSRSEMNVSTLELGDSALYLCASALGLQNYEQYFGPGTRLTVT.

The genes are TRBV18 and TRBJ1-4, with TRBD1 matching over 7 bases. The germline V gene has CDR1 KGHSH and CDR2 LQKENI. The CDR3 has 15 amino acids. Trimming cost V 5 bases and J 3 bases; bases outside gene matches: 6. CDR3 bases: TGTGCCAGCTCATCTGACAGGGTTCCTAATGAAAAACTGTTTTTT. This translates into CASSSDRVPNEKLFF.

This clonotype occurred many times. The genes are TRBV18 and TRBJ2-2; D might be TRBD1 (6 bases). Looked up from germline, CDR1 is KGHSH and CDR2 is LQKENI. The CDR3 covers 16 residues. Trimming cost V 3 bases and J 0 bases, with 11 bases left between them. The CDR3 DNA is TGTGCCAGCTCACCTAGGACAGCCGCGAACACCGGGGAGCTGTTTTTT. Residues: CASSPRTAANTGELFF.

This clonotype was seen only a few times. The rearrangement links TRBV7-9 to TRBJ1-2; no definite D call. Looked up from germline, CDR1 is SEHNR and CDR2 is FQNEAQ (reference sequence). This CDR3 contains 15 residues. V was clipped by 4 bases and J by 6 bases, with 18 bases between them. CDR3 bases: TGTGCCAGCAGCTCACAGAACACGTACGCTAATGGCTACACCTTC. This gives the protein CASSSQNTYANGYTF.

This clonotype has only a few counts. The DNA of the CDR3 is TGCAGCGTTGAAAGTGGCCAGGGGGCCTACGAGCAGTACTTC. Its protein product is CSVESGQGAYEQYF. The chain has TRBV29-1 and TRBJ2-7; 7 positions agree with TRBD1. Germline lookup yields CDR1 SQVTM and CDR2 ANQGSEA. V shed 2 bases, J shed 2 bases, and the junction held 6 bases outside the gene matches. The CDR3 length is 14 residues.

V is TRBV20-1 and J is TRBJ2-5, with 8 nucleotides matching TRBD2. The CDR3 extends over 14 amino acids. J was trimmed by 2 bases and V by 2 bases; bases with no gene match: 4. CDR1 and CDR2 from the germline V gene are DFQATT and SNEGSKA (reference sequence). This CDR3 reads CSARLGGGQETQYF. The CDR3 DNA is TGCAGTGCTAGACTCGGCGGGGGGCAAGAGACCCAGTACTTC.

This clonotype was seen a handful of times. V usage is TRBV12-3 or TRBV12-4 and J usage is TRBJ1-5; D possibly corresponds to TRBD1 (5 bases). Trimming stripped 6 bases from V and 2 bases from J, with 11 bases between. The CDR3 sequence is 14 residues long. This CDR3 is CASRDRGGNQPQHF. For the CDR3, the DNA is TGTGCCAGCAGAGACCGGGGCGGCAATCAGCCCCAGCATTTT.

The table lists this clonotype with a few counts. This rearrangement joins TRBV7-2 to TRBJ2-1; 8 bases are shared with TRBD2. Germline V lookup: CDR1 SGHTA, CDR2 FQGNSA. J gave up 0 bases and V 3 bases, and 13 bases lay outside the gene matches. The CDR3 is 19 amino acids. CDR3 sequence: CASSLASGLQIRSYNEQFF. CDR3 DNA: TGTGCCAGCAGCTTGGCTAGCGGGTTACAAATTCGCTCCTACAATGAGCAGTTCTTC.

The chain combines TRBV11-1 with TRBJ1-1, with 9 bases matching TRBD1. Trimming at V came to 5 bases and at J to 3 bases, leaving 16 bases not matched to a gene. CDR3 size: 18 residues. CDR1 and CDR2 (germline): SGHAT, FQDESV (reference sequence). The CDR3 here is CASSPRILTTGGHTEAFF. In DNA form, the CDR3 reads TGTGCCAGCAGCCCTAGGATCCTAACGACAGGGGGGCACACTGAAGCTTTCTTT.

V gene TRBV9 combines with J gene TRBJ1-2; D uncertain. Trimming pared 0 bases from V and 2 bases from J, leaving 11 bases between. The CDR3 length is 15 residues. Germline CDR1 is SGDLS and CDR2 is YYNGEE. Here the CDR3 reads CASSVGVGPNYGYTF. The CDR3 coding sequence is TGTGCCAGCAGCGTAGGGGTAGGGCCGAACTATGGCTACACCTTC.